In this sample, the clone carrying this TCR beta chain turned up many times. Its specificity is unknown. The germline V gene has CDR1 SEHNR and CDR2 FQNEAQ (reference sequence). The CDR3 runs to 15 residues. The germline V and J ends were trimmed by 1 base and 7 bases, with 17 bases remaining between them. The record originates from a study of spatial heterogeneity in lung cancer. Looking at the study overall: Sequence detection consistently recorded a greater number of beta-chain than alpha-chain sequences. There were, on average, more than nine raw-read appearances for each unique TCR and UMI combination. General study points: Ubiquitous expanded tumor TCRs appeared in blood more at resection than follow-up.

Time point specified: sample taken at primary tumor resection. The sequenced material consisted of unsorted whole RNA from tumor, nontumor lung or frozen PBMC. TCRdb reprocessed the 5' RACE reads via MiXCR and lists one record per CDR3 protein. The data show about 23,000 distinct CDR3 sequences, 3% to 3.5% seen once. The chain links TRBV7-9 to TRBJ2-7; possible D gene TRBD2, 6 bases. The source was PBMCs, collected at surgery. The source is a female donor with early-stage non-small cell lung cancer. The CDR3 here is CASSLVSGVGWEQYF. The DNA for the CDR3 is TGTGCCAGCAGCTTAGTATCGGGAGTGGGATGGGAGCAGTACTTC.